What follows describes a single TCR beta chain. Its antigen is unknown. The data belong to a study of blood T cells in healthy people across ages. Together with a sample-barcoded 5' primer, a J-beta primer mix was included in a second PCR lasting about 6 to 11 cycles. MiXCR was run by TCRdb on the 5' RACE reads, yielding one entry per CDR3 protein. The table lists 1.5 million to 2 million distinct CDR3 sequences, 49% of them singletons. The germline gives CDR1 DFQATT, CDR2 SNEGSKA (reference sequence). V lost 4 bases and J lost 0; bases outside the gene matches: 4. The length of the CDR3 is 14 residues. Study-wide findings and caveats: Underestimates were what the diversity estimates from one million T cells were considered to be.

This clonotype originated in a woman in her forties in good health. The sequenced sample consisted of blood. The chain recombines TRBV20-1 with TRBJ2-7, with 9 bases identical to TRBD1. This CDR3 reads CSAIRTGVSYEQYF. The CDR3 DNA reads TGCAGTGCTATCCGGACAGGGGTCTCCTACGAGCAGTACTTC.